The next 25 T cell receptor beta chains were all read from a single sample in a study of spatial heterogeneity in lung cancer. In TCRdb, the 5' RACE reads were re-called with MiXCR into one record per CDR3 protein. The sample lists more than 60,000 distinct CDR3 sequences; 8% were seen once. Time point reported: sample taken at primary tumor resection. The starting material was PBMCs, obtained at surgery. These receptors were collected from a male donor with early-stage non-small cell lung cancer.

This clonotype was counted ten times or more. The chain employs TRBV7-8 and TRBJ1-1; 8 bases are shared with TRBD1. The CDR3 loop spans 14 amino acids. Germline-derived CDR1 and CDR2 are SGHVS and FQNEAQ. Losses at the gene ends were 4 bases for V and 12 bases for J; bases not matched to a gene: 13. The CDR3 DNA reads as TGTGCCAGCAGCTCGGTCCGGACAGGGAGAATAACTTTCTTT. This encodes CASSSVRTGRITFF.

The sample holds a few counts of this clonotype. The CDR3 DNA reads TGTGCCAGCAGCCAATCGTGGTTTAACAATGAAAAACTGTTTTTT. Its translation is CASSQSWFNNEKLFF. This chain uses TRBV4-2 with TRBJ1-4, with no clear D. CDR1 and CDR2 (germline): LGHNA, YNFKEQ. V was shortened by 2 bases and J by 5 bases, with 12 bases between the two germline ends. The CDR3 consists of 15 residues.

The DNA of the CDR3 is TGCGCCAGCAGCCAAGACGGGGGACCTATCAGCAATCAGCCCCAGCATTTT. It is translated as CASSQDGGPISNQPQHF. The rearrangement uses TRBV4-1 and TRBJ1-5, with a tentative D call TRBD1 (5 bases). CDR1 is MGHRA and CDR2 is YSYEKL in the germline V gene. Trimming left V 0 bases short and J 1 base short, with 13 bases between. The CDR3 is made up of 17 amino acids.

The chain employs TRBV5-1 and TRBJ1-5; no firm D call. V was pared by 0 bases and J by 6 bases, with 10 bases between. In germline, CDR1 is SGHRS, CDR2 YFSETQ. The CDR3 is made up of 14 amino acids. The CDR3 DNA is TGCGCCAGCAGCTTGGATCTCGCGGGTCAGCCCCAGCATTTT. It is translated as CASSLDLAGQPQHF. Variable domain in full (rest from reference TRBV5-1 and TRBJ1-5): KAGVTQTPRYLIKTRGQQVTLSCSPISGHRSVSWYQQTPGQGLQFLFEYFSETQRNKGNFPGRFSGRQFSNSRSEMNVSTLELGDSALYLCASSLDLAGQPQHFGDGTRLSIL.

This clonotype was counted ten times or more. The rearrangement uses TRBV11-3 and TRBJ2-1, with 10 positions matching TRBD2. Trimming took 4 bases from V and 7 from J; bases not matched to a gene: 10. The CDR3 contains 16 residues. Germline CDR1 and CDR2: SGHNT and YENEEA. CDR3 in amino acids: CASSSKREGPRNEQFF. The DNA for the CDR3 is TGTGCCAGCAGCTCAAAGCGGGAGGGCCCTCGGAATGAGCAGTTCTTC.

The chain couples TRBV10-3 to TRBJ2-5, with TRBD1 matching 9 bases. CDR1 and CDR2 from the germline V gene are ENHRY and SYGVKD. V dropped 6 bases and J dropped 3; count of bases not matched to a gene: 8. The length of the CDR3 is 15 residues. The CDR3 sequence: CAISLSGTGKETQYF. CDR3 DNA: TGTGCCATCAGCCTCTCCGGGACAGGGAAAGAGACCCAGTACTTC.

The chain combines TRBV5-6 with TRBJ2-3; D perhaps matches TRBD2 (5 bases). CDR3 length: 14 residues. V shed 3 bases and J shed 3 bases, with 11 bases lying between them. Germline V CDR1 and CDR2: SGHDT, YYEEEE. As DNA, the CDR3 is TGTGCCAGCAGCTCCCCTAGCCAAACAGATACGCAGTATTTT. Translation gives CASSSPSQTDTQYF.

In the case of this clonotype: A much larger clone is a single base away; this may be a read error. CDR3 region: CASSLRTHTEAFF. In nucleotides, the CDR3 is TGTGCCAGCAGCTTAAGGACCCACACTGAAGCTTTCTTT. The rearrangement joins TRBV7-2 to TRBJ1-1, with D uncertain. This CDR3 is built from 13 residues. CDR1 is SGHTA, CDR2 FQGNSA, per germline. V dropped 2 bases and J dropped 3 bases, with 7 bases sitting between them.

This clonotype was seen repeatedly, ten times or more. The chain links TRBV20-1 to TRBJ2-7, with D possibly TRBD2 on 6 matching bases. CDR1 and CDR2 from the germline V gene are DFQATT and SNEGSKA (reference sequence). The V end lost 0 bases, the J end lost 3 bases, and 18 bases lay between the germline ends. The CDR3 covers 16 residues. The DNA of the CDR3 is TGCAGTGCTAGAGACTCGGAAACGGGAGTTCGCTACGAGCAGTACTTC. Its translation is CSARDSETGVRYEQYF.

This clonotype was counted only a few times. The chain joins TRBV29-1 to TRBJ2-6; 9 bases map to TRBD1. CDR1 is SQVTM, CDR2 ANQGSEA, per germline. V lost 6 bases and J lost 0; bases outside the gene matches: 6. The CDR3 extends over 16 amino acids. The DNA for the CDR3 is TGCAGCGTCCGGGACAGGGCTAACTCTGGGGCCAACGTCCTGACTTTC. Amino acids: CSVRDRANSGANVLTF.

Ten or more counts support this clonotype. This chain links TRBV19 with TRBJ2-1; no reliable D call. The V end lost 4 bases, the J end lost 9 bases, and 13 bases lay between the germline ends. The CDR3 has 13 residues. Germline-derived CDR1 and CDR2 are LNHDA and SQIVND (reference sequence). The CDR3 DNA reads TGTGCCAGTAGTACCGACGGCACGAGTGAGCAGTTCTTC. Translated: CASSTDGTSEQFF. The full variable domain, rest sourced from reference TRBV19 and TRBJ2-1, is DGGITQSPKYLFRKEGQNVTLSCEQNLNHDAMYWYRQDPGQGLRLIYYSQIVNDFQKGDIAEGYSVSREKKESFPLTVTSAQKNPTAFYLCASSTDGTSEQFFGPGTRLTVL.

At least ten counts were recorded for this clonotype. The V call is TRBV28, the J call TRBJ1-2, with 7 bases lining up with TRBD1. The CDR3 spans 14 residues. J lost 7 bases, V lost 4 bases, and 9 bases had no gene match. Germline loops: CDR1 MDHEN, CDR2 SYDVKM. The CDR3 region is CASSSIGTVGGYTF. The CDR3 DNA reads TGTGCCAGCAGTTCAATTGGGACAGTTGGTGGCTACACCTTC.

The chain is built from TRBV7-2 and TRBJ2-3; no definite D call. This CDR3 region has 12 residues. The V gene lost 3 bases and the J gene lost 5 bases, with 6 bases spanning the gap. In germline, CDR1 is SGHTA, CDR2 FQGNSA. The CDR3 reads CASSFDRDTQYF. DNA of the CDR3: TGTGCCAGCAGCTTCGATCGAGATACGCAGTATTTT.

This clonotype has at least ten counts. The gene calls are TRBV5-1 and TRBJ2-3; TRBD2 agrees at 9 bases. V lost 5 bases and J lost 4; bases outside the gene matches: 8. The CDR3 covers 15 residues. CDR1 SGHRS and CDR2 YFSETQ come from the germline V gene. The CDR3 loop is CASSSGLANSDTQYF. Here the CDR3 DNA reads TGCGCCAGCAGTTCCGGACTAGCGAATTCAGATACGCAGTATTTT.

The genes are TRBV7-7 and TRBJ2-3, with 14 bases aligning to TRBD2. V lost 5 bases to trimming and J lost 8 bases; unmatched junction nucleotides: 6. Germline CDR1 reads SSHAT; CDR2 reads FNYEAQ (reference sequence). The CDR3 is 15 amino acids. The CDR3 DNA sequence: TGTGCCAGCAGCCCCGGGACTAGCGGGAGTGGTACGCAGTATTTT. It translates to CASSPGTSGSGTQYF.

The V gene is TRBV19, the J gene TRBJ2-3; no firm D call. The V gene's germline CDR1 is LNHDA and CDR2 SQIVND (reference sequence). V shed 5 bases and J shed 0 bases, with 15 bases lying between them. The CDR3 runs 16 residues. The DNA for the CDR3 is TGTGCCAGTAGTCTGCTGGGGTTTTCCAGCACAGATACGCAGTATTTT. Encoded protein: CASSLLGFSSTDTQYF.

This clonotype was counted many times. The rearrangement uses TRBV7-9 and TRBJ1-2, with no clear D. V lost 1 base, J lost 8 bases, and 14 bases lay in between. This CDR3 region has 14 residues. Per germline, CDR1 SEHNR and CDR2 FQNEAQ (reference sequence). For the CDR3, the DNA is TGTGCCAGCAGCTTAGTCGGCGGAGTGAACGGCTACACCTTC. Translated, it gives CASSLVGGVNGYTF.

This clonotype was seen many times. V is TRBV24-1 and J is TRBJ2-3, with TRBD1 as a possible D gene (7 bases). The V end was cut by 7 bases, the J end by 6 bases, with 19 bases between. This CDR3 is 15 amino acids long. Germline V gene data show CDR1 as KGHDR and CDR2 as SFDVKD. The CDR3: CATSPGQGGKDTQYF. The CDR3 nucleotides are TGTGCCACCAGCCCCGGGCAGGGGGGAAAGGATACGCAGTATTTT.

In its sample, this clonotype was seen a few times. The V call is TRBV29-1, the J call TRBJ1-1, with unresolved D. The germline V gene has CDR1 SQVTM and CDR2 ANQGSEA. The CDR3 runs 13 residues. V gave up 6 bases and J gave up 1 base, with 12 bases separating them. The CDR3 bases are TGCAGCGTGACGGGAGGCTGGAACACTGAAGCTTTCTTT. This codes for CSVTGGWNTEAFF. Full variable domain (outside the CDR3, taken from reference TRBV29-1 and TRBJ1-1): SAVISQKPSRDICQRGTSLTIQCQVDSQVTMMFWYRQQPGQSLTLIATANQGSEATYESGFVIDKFPISRPNLTFSTLTVSNMSPEDSSIYLCSVTGGWNTEAFFGQGTRLTVV.

The V call is TRBV5-1, the J call TRBJ1-1, with TRBD1 identical over 9 bases. V was pared by 4 bases and J by 4 bases, with 14 bases of the junction left unmatched. CDR1 and CDR2 from the germline V gene are SGHRS and YFSETQ. The CDR3 is 17 amino acids. The CDR3 DNA follows: TGCGCCAGCAGCCTACAGGGGGCGCGGGTTGTCAGCACTGAAGCTTTCTTT. As protein: CASSLQGARVVSTEAFF.

The chain combines TRBV30 with TRBJ2-7, with 7 bases aligning to TRBD1. Germline assignment: CDR1 GTSNPN and CDR2 SVGIG (reference sequence). V gave up 0 bases and J gave up 2 bases; unmatched junction bases: 4. The CDR3 extends over 14 amino acids. CDR3 bases: TGTGCCTGGAGTGTGACAGGGTTCACCTACGAGCAGTACTTC. Translating gives CAWSVTGFTYEQYF.

This clonotype was recorded a few times. The gene calls are TRBV5-4 and TRBJ1-3, with D unresolved. CDR1 and CDR2 from the germline V gene are SGHNT and YYREEE (reference sequence). Trimming took 4 bases from V and 4 from J, leaving 9 bases between them. The CDR3 has 13 residues. CDR3 residues: CASSVTTGNTIYF. DNA for the CDR3: TGTGCCAGCAGCGTGACAACCGGAAACACCATATATTTT.

The chain is built from TRBV7-9 and TRBJ2-5; TRBD2 aligns across 8 bases. The J segment lost 4 bases and the V segment lost 5 bases, leaving 9 bases of the junction unmatched. This CDR3 region has 15 residues. CDR1 is SEHNR and CDR2 is FQNEAQ in the germline V gene (reference sequence). The CDR3 sequence is CASSRTGGPGETQYF. The CDR3 DNA reads TGTGCCAGCAGCCGTACGGGAGGGCCGGGAGAGACCCAGTACTTC.

This chain uses TRBV12-3 or TRBV12-4 with TRBJ2-3; TRBD2 aligns across 9 bases. The CDR3 totals 15 residues. V was clipped by 6 bases and J by 3 bases; unmatched bases: 7. CDR3 coding DNA: TGTGCCAGCAGAGATAGCGGGAGTATGACAGATACGCAGTATTTT. It is translated as CASRDSGSMTDTQYF.

This clonotype was detected ten times or more. This rearrangement joins TRBV28 to TRBJ1-5; 9 bases align to TRBD1. J gave up 7 bases and V 1 base, and 2 bases lay outside the gene matches. The germline CDR1 and CDR2 sequences are MDHEN and SYDVKM. The CDR3 runs to 14 residues. As DNA, the CDR3 is TGTGCCAGCAGTTTATACACAGGGGGCCAGCCCCAGCATTTT. Protein sequence: CASSLYTGGQPQHF.